This T cell receptor beta chain was documented in a study of neurological immune-mediated disorders. Findings of the study overall: HTLV-1-associated myelopathy showed the most TCR clonal expansion; multiple sclerosis the least, below healthy controls.

The CDR3 loop spans 15 amino acids. The germline V gene has CDR1 ENHRY and CDR2 SYGVKD. The V segment lost 4 bases and the J segment 4 bases; nucleotides outside the gene matches: 5. A single run covered 15-18 subjects with over 190 million TCR-beta sequences. Each CDR3 protein gets one entry after TCRdb re-called the 5' RACE reads with MiXCR. This table holds more than 60,000 distinct CDR3 sequences, over 3.5% found once. At least ten counts were recorded for this clonotype. Its target is not known. The TCR comes from a woman aged 45-65 years with multiple sclerosis. Sequenced: PBMCs. The chain links TRBV10-3 to TRBJ2-7; 12 nucleotides match TRBD1. CDR3 in amino acids: CAISGGQGAGYEQYF. The CDR3, as DNA: TGTGCCATCAGTGGGGGACAGGGGGCAGGTTACGAGCAGTACTTC.